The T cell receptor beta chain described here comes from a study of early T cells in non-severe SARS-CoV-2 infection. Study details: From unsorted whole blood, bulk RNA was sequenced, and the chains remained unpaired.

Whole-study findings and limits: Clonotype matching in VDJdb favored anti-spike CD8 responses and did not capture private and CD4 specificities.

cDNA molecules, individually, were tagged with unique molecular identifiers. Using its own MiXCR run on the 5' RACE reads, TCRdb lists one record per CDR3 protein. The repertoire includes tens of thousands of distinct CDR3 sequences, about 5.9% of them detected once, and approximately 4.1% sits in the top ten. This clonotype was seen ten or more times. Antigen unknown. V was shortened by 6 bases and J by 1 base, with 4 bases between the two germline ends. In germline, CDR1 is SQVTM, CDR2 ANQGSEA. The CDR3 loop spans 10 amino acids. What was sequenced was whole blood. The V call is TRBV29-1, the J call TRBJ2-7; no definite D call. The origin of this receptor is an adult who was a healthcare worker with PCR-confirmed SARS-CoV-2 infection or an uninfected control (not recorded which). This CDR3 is CSVQSYEQYF. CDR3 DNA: TGCAGCGTGCAGTCCTACGAGCAGTACTTC.